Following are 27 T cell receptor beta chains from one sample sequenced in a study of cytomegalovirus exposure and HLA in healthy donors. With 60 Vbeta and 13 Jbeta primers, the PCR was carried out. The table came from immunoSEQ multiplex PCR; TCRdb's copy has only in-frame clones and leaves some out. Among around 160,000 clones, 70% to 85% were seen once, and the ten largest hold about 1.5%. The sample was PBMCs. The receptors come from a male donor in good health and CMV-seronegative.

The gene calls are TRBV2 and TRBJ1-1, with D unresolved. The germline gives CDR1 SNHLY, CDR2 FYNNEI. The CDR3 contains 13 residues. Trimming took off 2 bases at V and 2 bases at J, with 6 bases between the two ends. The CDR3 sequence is CASSENSNTEAFF. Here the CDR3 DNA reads TGTGCCAGCAGTGAAAACAGTAACACTGAAGCTTTCTTT.

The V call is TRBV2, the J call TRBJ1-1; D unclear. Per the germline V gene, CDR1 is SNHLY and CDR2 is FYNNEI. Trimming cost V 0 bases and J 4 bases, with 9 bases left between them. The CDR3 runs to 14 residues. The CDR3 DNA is TGTGCCAGCAGTGAAGCGCGGGGAGGCACTGAAGCTTTCTTT. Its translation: CASSEARGGTEAFF.

In DNA form, the CDR3 reads TGTGCCAGCAACCGGGGTACTCAAGAGACCCAGTACTTC. It translates to CASNRGTQETQYF. The chain joins TRBV28 to TRBJ2-5; possibly TRBD2 for D (5 bases). CDR1 MDHEN and CDR2 SYDVKM come from the germline V gene. The germline V and J ends were trimmed by 7 bases and 2 bases, with 11 bases remaining between them. The CDR3 runs to 13 residues.

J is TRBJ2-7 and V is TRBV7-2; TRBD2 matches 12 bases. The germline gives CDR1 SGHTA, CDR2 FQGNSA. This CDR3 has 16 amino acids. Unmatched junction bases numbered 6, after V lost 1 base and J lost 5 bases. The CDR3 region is CASSLGLTSGGHEQYF. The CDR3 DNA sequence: TGTGCCAGCAGCTTAGGCTTGACTAGCGGGGGCCACGAGCAGTACTTC.

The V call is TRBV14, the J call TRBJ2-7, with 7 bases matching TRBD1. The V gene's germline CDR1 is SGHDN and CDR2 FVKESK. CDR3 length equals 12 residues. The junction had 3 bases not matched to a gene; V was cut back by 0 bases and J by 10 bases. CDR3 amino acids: CASSQDRQGQYF. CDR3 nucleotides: TGTGCCAGCAGCCAAGACAGACAGGGACAGTACTTC.

CDR3 DNA sequence: TGTGCCAGCACCATAGGCGGGACAGCTAACTATGGCTACACCTTC. Translating gives CASTIGGTANYGYTF. This chain joins TRBV28 and TRBJ1-2; 7 nucleotides match TRBD1. Germline trimming cut 7 bases from V and 0 bases from J; bases unmatched to any gene: 8. The germline V gene encodes CDR1 MDHEN and CDR2 SYDVKM. CDR3 size: 15 residues.

As DNA, the CDR3 is TGTGCCATCAGAGAGGGACTAGCGGGAGTAGAGCAGTACTTC. It yields the protein CAIREGLAGVEQYF. The J gene is TRBJ2-7, the V gene TRBV10-3; 14 positions match TRBD2. In germline, CDR1 is ENHRY, CDR2 SYGVKD. Trimming removed 6 bases from V and 7 bases from J; junction bases left unmatched: 5. The CDR3 length is 14 residues.

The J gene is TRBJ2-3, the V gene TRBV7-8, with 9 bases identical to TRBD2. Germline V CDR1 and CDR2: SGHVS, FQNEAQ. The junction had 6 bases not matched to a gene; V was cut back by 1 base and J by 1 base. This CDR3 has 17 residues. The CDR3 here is CASSLGAGGPGTDTQYF. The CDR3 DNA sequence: TGTGCCAGCAGCTTAGGGGCGGGAGGGCCTGGCACAGATACGCAGTATTTT.

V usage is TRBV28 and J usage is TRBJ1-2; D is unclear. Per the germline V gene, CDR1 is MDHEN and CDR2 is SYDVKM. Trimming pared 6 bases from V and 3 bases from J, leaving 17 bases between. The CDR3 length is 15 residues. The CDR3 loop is CASSPPAGVYYGYTF. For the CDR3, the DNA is TGTGCCAGCAGCCCACCGGCAGGCGTTTACTATGGCTACACCTTC.

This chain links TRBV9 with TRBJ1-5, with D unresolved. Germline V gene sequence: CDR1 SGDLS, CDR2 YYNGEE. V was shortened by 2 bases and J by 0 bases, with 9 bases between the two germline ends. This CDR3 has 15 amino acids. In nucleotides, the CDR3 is TGTGCCAGCAGCGTCGACGGGAATAGCAATCAGCCCCAGCATTTT. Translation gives CASSVDGNSNQPQHF.

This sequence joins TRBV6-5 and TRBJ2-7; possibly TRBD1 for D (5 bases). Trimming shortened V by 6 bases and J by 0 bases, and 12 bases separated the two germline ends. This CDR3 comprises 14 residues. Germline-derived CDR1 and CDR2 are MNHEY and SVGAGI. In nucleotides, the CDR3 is TGTGCCAGCAGGCGATCGCAGGGCTCCTACGAGCAGTACTTC. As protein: CASRRSQGSYEQYF.

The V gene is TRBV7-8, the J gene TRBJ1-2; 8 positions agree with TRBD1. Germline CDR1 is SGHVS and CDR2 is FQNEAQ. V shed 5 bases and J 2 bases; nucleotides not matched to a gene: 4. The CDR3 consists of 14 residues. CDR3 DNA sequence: TGTGCCAGCAGCGAGGGACAGGCGAACTATGGCTACACCTTC. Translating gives CASSEGQANYGYTF. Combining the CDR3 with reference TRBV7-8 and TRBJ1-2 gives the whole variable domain GAGVSQSPRYKVAKRGQDVALRCDPISGHVSLFWYQQALGQGPEFLTYFQNEAQLDKSGLPSDRFFAERPEGSVSTLKIQRTQQEDSAVYLCASSEGQANYGYTFGSGTRLTVV.

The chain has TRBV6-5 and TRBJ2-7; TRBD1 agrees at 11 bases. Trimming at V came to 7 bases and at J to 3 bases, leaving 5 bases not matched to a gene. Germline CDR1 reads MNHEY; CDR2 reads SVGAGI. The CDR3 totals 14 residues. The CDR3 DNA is TGTGCCAGCAAGAAGGGACAGGGGGTCTACGAGCAGTACTTC. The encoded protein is CASKKGQGVYEQYF.

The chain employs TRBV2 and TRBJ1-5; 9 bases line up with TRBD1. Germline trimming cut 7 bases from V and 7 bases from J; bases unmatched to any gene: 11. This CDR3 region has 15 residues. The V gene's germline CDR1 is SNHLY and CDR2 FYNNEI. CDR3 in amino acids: CASTASGQGKQPQHF. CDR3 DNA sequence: TGTGCCAGCACCGCCTCGGGACAGGGTAAACAGCCCCAGCATTTT.

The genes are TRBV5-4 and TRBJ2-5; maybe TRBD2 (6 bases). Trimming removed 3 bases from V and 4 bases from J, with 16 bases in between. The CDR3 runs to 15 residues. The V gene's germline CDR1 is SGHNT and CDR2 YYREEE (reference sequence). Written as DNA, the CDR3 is TGTGCCAGCAGCTCAACCGGCGGGGTTGGAGAGACCCAGTACTTC. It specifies CASSSTGGVGETQYF. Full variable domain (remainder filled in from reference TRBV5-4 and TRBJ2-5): ETGVTQSPTHLIKTRGQQVTLRCSSQSGHNTVSWYQQALGQGPQFIFQYYREEENGRGNFPPRFSGLQFPNYSSELNVNALELDDSALYLCASSSTGGVGETQYFGPGTRLLVL.

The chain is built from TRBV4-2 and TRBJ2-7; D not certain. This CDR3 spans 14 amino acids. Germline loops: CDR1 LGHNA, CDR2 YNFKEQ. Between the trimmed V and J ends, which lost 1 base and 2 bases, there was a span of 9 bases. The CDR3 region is CASSQASGPYEQYF. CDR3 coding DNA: TGTGCCAGCAGCCAAGCGTCTGGCCCCTACGAGCAGTACTTC.

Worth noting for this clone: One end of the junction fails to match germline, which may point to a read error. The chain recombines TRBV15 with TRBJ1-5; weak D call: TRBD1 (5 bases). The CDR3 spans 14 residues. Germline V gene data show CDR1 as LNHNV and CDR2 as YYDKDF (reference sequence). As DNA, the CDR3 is TGTGCCATCAGCCTCGGGGGGGGAGGTCAGCCCCAGCATTTT. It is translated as CAISLGGGGQPQHF.

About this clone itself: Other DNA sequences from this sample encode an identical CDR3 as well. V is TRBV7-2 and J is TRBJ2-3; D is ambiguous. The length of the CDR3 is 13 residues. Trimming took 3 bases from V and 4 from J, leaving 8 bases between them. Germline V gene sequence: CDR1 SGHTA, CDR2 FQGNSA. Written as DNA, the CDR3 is TGTGCCAGCAGCTTTCGCGGAGCAGATACGCAGTATTTT. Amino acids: CASSFRGADTQYF.

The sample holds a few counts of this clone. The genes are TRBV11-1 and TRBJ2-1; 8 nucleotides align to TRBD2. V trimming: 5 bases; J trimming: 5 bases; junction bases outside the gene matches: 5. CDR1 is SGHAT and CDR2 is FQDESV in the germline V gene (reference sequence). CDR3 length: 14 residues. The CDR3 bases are TGTGCCAGCAGCAAACGGACTAGCAACAATGAGCAGTTCTTC. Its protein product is CASSKRTSNNEQFF.

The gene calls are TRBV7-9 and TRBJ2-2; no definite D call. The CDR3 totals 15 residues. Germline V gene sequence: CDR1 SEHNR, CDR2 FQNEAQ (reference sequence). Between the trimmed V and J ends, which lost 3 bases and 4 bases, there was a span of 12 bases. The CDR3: CASSFSPEITGELFF. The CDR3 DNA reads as TGTGCCAGCAGCTTTTCCCCGGAGATCACCGGGGAGCTGTTTTTT.

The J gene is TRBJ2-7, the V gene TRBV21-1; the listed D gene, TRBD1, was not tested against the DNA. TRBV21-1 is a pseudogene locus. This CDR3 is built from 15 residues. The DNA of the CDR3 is TGTGCCAGCAGCAAAGTAAAAGGGGGACCCTACGAGCAGTACTTC. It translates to CASSKVKGGPYEQYF.

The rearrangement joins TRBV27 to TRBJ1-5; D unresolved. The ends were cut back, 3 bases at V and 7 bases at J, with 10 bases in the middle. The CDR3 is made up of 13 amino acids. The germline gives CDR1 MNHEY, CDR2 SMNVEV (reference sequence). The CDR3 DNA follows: TGTGCCAGCAGTTTCGGAGGAACCCAGCCCCAGCATTTT. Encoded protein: CASSFGGTQPQHF.

DNA of the CDR3: TGTGCCAGCAGCTTGACTAGCGGGGAGTACAATGAGCAGTTCTTC. Protein sequence: CASSLTSGEYNEQFF. This chain uses TRBV7-2 with TRBJ2-1, with 11 bases aligning to TRBD2. The CDR3 is 15 amino acids. Germline V lookup: CDR1 SGHTA, CDR2 FQGNSA. After removal of 3 bases from V and 4 bases from J, the junction contained 2 bases not matched to a gene.

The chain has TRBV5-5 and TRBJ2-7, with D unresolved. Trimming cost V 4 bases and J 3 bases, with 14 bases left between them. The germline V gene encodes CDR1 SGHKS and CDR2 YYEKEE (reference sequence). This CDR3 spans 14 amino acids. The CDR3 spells CASSQQPLLYEQYF. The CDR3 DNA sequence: TGTGCCAGCAGCCAACAGCCTTTACTCTACGAGCAGTACTTC.

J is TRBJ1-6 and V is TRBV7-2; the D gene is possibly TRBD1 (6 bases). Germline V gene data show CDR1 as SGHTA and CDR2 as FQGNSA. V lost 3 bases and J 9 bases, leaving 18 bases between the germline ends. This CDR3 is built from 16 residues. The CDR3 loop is CASSFQPPGRGSPLHF. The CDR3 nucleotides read TGTGCCAGCAGCTTTCAGCCCCCGGGCAGGGGTTCACCCCTCCACTTT.

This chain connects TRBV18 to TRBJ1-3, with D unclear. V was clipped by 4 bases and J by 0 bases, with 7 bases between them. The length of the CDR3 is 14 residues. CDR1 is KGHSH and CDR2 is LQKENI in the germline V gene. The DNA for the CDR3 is TGTGCCAGCTCACAAGACTACTCTGGAAACACCATATATTTT. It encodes CASSQDYSGNTIYF. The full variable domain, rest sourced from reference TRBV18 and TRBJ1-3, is NAGVMQNPRHLVRRRGQEARLRCSPMKGHSHVYWYRQLPEEGLKFMVYLQKENIIDESGMPKERFSAEFPKEGPSILRIQQVVRGDSAAYFCASSQDYSGNTIYFGEGSWLTVV.

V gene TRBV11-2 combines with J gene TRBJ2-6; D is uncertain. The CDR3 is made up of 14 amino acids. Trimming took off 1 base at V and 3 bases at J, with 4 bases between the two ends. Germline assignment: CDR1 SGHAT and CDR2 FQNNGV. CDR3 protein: CASSLVRGANVLTF. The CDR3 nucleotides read TGTGCCAGCAGCTTAGTTCGTGGGGCCAACGTCCTGACTTTC.